The entry below gives a single TCR beta chain sequence along with its context. The source of the sample is a study of blood T cell repertoires in COVID-19. About the research overall: From the United States, Italy and Spain came samples of acute and convalescent COVID-19. PBMCs, B-cell-depleted T cells, or T cells were the source of the cDNA or gDNA that made up the material.

Authors' data handling: Amplification of reference gene primers was used by the study to estimate nucleated cell counts. Using immunoSEQ multiplex PCR, the repertoire was profiled, and TCRdb retains in-frame clones only, with some absent. Clone size and V and J calls were adopted from that table, with D and trimming inferred from the DNA. Seen here are 650,000 to 800,000 clones, approximately 90% observed once, and the top ten hold roughly 0.26%. Sequencing used peripheral blood. The receptor comes from a young woman with acute or convalescent COVID-19.

The CDR3 sequence is CASTTGTANTGELFF. The DNA for the CDR3 is TGTGCCAGCACCACGGGAACAGCTAACACCGGGGAGCTGTTTTTT. V and J are TRBV3-1 (or the pseudogene TRBV3-2) and TRBJ2-2; D is possibly TRBD2 (5 bases). V shed 7 bases and J shed 2 bases, with 14 bases lying between them. CDR3 length: 15 residues. Per germline, CDR1 LGHDT and CDR2 YNNKEL (reference sequence).